These T cell receptor beta chains were read from a single sample in a study of blood T cell repertoires in COVID-19. The table came from immunoSEQ multiplex PCR; TCRdb's copy has only in-frame clones and leaves some out. Altogether hundreds of thousands of clones are present, more than 75% being singletons, with the ten largest covering around 1.8%. Source material: PBMCs or T cells enriched from blood (not recorded which). These receptors were taken from a man between 35 and 55 years old who had recovered from COVID-19. The CDR3 runs from the conserved cysteine through the conserved F or W. A D gene is named only where the DNA matches it firmly. Clone sizes are given selectively: once, few, many, or a class where the clone is expanded.

TRBV19	.	TRBJ2-7	TRBD1	CASSHGQGPYEQYF	TGTGCCAGTAGTCATGGACAGGGCCCCTACGAGCAGTACTTC
TRBV11-3	.	TRBJ2-2	TRBD1	CASSSQTTGGGELFF	TGTGCCAGCAGCTCGCAAACTACAGGGGGCGGGGAGCTGTTTTTT
TRBV15	.	TRBJ1-1	.	CATSLTSGDTEAFF	TGTGCCACCAGCCTAACCTCCGGGGACACTGAAGCTTTCTTT
TRBV3-1/TRBV3-2	.	TRBJ1-1	.	CASSQDTGNTEAFF	TGTGCCAGCAGCCAAGACACAGGGAACACTGAAGCTTTCTTT
TRBV21-1	.	TRBJ2-7	.	CASTPIPDREVYEQYF	TGTGCCAGCACCCCAATACCGGACAGGGAGGTTTACGAGCAGTACTTC
TRBV9	.	TRBJ2-5	TRBD2	CASSVGPGTSSYSTETQYF	TGTGCCAGCAGCGTAGGCCCCGGGACTAGCAGTTATTCGACGGAGACCCAGTACTTC
TRBV7-2	.	TRBJ1-5	TRBD1	CASSLGQGSQPQHF	TGTGCCAGCAGCTTAGGACAGGGGAGTCAGCCCCAGCATTTT
TRBV3-1/TRBV3-2	.	TRBJ1-1	.	CASSQGAFRSGRRPEAFF	TGTGCCAGCAGCCAAGGGGCTTTTCGGTCAGGCCGCCGCCCTGAAGCTTTCTTT
TRBV5-1	.	TRBJ1-1	.	CASSLVRSNTEAFF	TGCGCCAGCAGCTTGGTGAGATCGAACACTGAAGCTTTCTTT
TRBV4-1	once	TRBJ1-1	TRBD1	CASSRRQGFDTEAFF	TGCGCCAGCAGCCGAAGACAGGGTTTTGACACTGAAGCTTTCTTT
TRBV7-2	.	TRBJ1-6	.	CASSFQGRNSPLHF	TGTGCCAGCAGCTTCCAGGGGCGTAATTCACCCCTCCACTTT
TRBV30	.	TRBJ2-1	TRBD1	CAWSVWRTGVDEQFF	TGTGCCTGGAGTGTATGGAGGACAGGGGTTGATGAGCAGTTCTTC
TRBV6-4	.	TRBJ1-5	TRBD1	CASRGGPYQPQHF	TGTGCCAGCAGAGGGGGCCCCTATCAGCCCCAGCATTTT
TRBV9	.	TRBJ2-3	TRBD2	CASSVGPSGDTQYF	TGTGCCAGCAGCGTAGGCCCTAGCGGAGATACGCAGTATTTT
TRBV7-2	.	TRBJ2-3	.	CASSLARGPTDTQYF	TGTGCCAGCAGCTTAGCGCGGGGGCCCACAGATACGCAGTATTTT
TRBV27	.	TRBJ1-1	.	CASSLPGREAFF	TGTGCCAGCAGTTTACCCGGCAGGGAAGCTTTCTTT
TRBV6-1	few	TRBJ1-3	.	CASSESEGNTIYF	TGTGCCAGCAGTGAATCGGAGGGAAACACCATATATTTT
TRBV10-3	.	TRBJ1-6	TRBD1	CAIRAGQGLHSPLHF	TGTGCCATCAGGGCGGGACAGGGATTACATTCACCCCTCCACTTT
TRBV30	.	TRBJ1-1	TRBD1	CAWSDRGAEAFF	TGTGCCTGGAGTGACAGGGGGGCTGAAGCTTTCTTT
TRBV6-5	.	TRBJ2-7	TRBD2	CASSYSPQRGVYEQYF	TGTGCCAGCAGTTACTCCCCTCAGCGGGGGGTCTACGAGCAGTACTTC
TRBV13	.	TRBJ2-3	TRBD2	CASSLGGAIDTQYF	TGTGCCAGCAGCCTCGGGGGGGCCATAGATACGCAGTATTTT
TRBV20-1	.	TRBJ2-2	TRBD1	CSASSQGADTGELFF	TGCAGTGCTAGTTCTCAGGGGGCAGACACCGGGGAGCTGTTTTTT
TRBV29-1	.	TRBJ1-1	TRBD1	CSVRQGGTEAFF	TGCAGCGTTCGACAGGGTGGCACTGAAGCTTTCTTT
TRBV5-5	.	TRBJ2-1	TRBD2	CASSSLREFNEQFF	TGTGCCAGCAGCAGCCTGCGGGAGTTCAATGAGCAGTTCTTC
TRBV5-1	.	TRBJ2-7	.	CASSLQRDWSSYEQYF	TGCGCCAGCAGCTTGCAAAGAGACTGGAGCTCCTACGAGCAGTACTTC
TRBV5-4	.	TRBJ2-7	TRBD1	CASSERQGVSYEQYF	TGTGCCAGCAGCGAACGACAGGGGGTTTCCTACGAGCAGTACTTC
TRBV5-1	once	TRBJ1-6	TRBD1	CASGPGQGNSPLHF	TGCGCCAGCGGTCCGGGACAGGGAAATTCACCCCTCCACTTT
TRBV5-1	.	TRBJ1-3	.	CASSLGGSGNTIYF	TGCGCCAGCAGCTTGGGAGGTTCTGGAAACACCATATATTTT
TRBV27	once	TRBJ1-5	TRBD1	CASRSQGPGNQPQHF	TGTGCCAGCAGATCACAGGGGCCCGGCAATCAGCCCCAGCATTTT
TRBV4-2	few	TRBJ2-7	.	CASSQDVRAYEQYF	TGTGCCAGCAGCCAAGATGTCAGGGCTTACGAGCAGTACTTC
TRBV30	few	TRBJ2-7	.	CAWRGGRAYEQYF	TGTGCCTGGAGGGGGGGAAGGGCCTACGAGCAGTACTTC
TRBV29-1	.	TRBJ1-1	.	CSVTAQVNTEAFF	TGCAGCGTCACTGCACAGGTAAACACTGAAGCTTTCTTT
TRBV5-1	.	TRBJ2-1	TRBD2	CASSTTSGSSYNEQFF	TGCGCCAGCAGCACGACTAGCGGGAGCTCCTACAATGAGCAGTTCTTC
TRBV14	.	TRBJ2-5	TRBD2	CASSQGGGGSETQYF	TGTGCCAGCAGCCAAGGAGGCGGGGGGAGCGAGACCCAGTACTTC
TRBV11-1	.	TRBJ2-2	TRBD1	CASSSNRDRVTGELFF	TGTGCCAGCAGCTCAAACCGGGACAGGGTCACCGGGGAGCTGTTTTTT
TRBV5-1	.	TRBJ2-7	TRBD2	CASSLNLAGGINEQYF	TGCGCCAGCAGCTTGAATTTAGCGGGGGGGATTAACGAGCAGTACTTC
TRBV6-1	.	TRBJ1-6	.	CASSDDRVLYSPLHF	TGTGCCAGCAGTGACGACAGAGTTTTGTATTCACCCCTCCACTTT
TRBV29-1	.	TRBJ2-3	.	CSVEVGASDTQYF	TGCAGCGTTGAGGTAGGAGCATCGGATACGCAGTATTTT
TRBV20-1	.	TRBJ1-6	.	CSASKARAGSPLHF	TGCAGTGCTAGTAAGGCTCGGGCGGGTTCACCCCTCCACTTT
TRBV3-1/TRBV3-2	.	TRBJ1-2	.	CASSMGEIKSGYTF	TGTGCCAGCAGTATGGGAGAAATTAAAAGTGGCTACACCTTC
TRBV7-9	.	TRBJ1-2	.	CASSLARQANYGYTF	TGTGCCAGCAGCTTAGCGCGACAGGCCAACTATGGCTACACCTTC
TRBV18	.	TRBJ2-7	.	CASSPPGAGAYEQYF	TGTGCCAGCTCACCACCAGGGGCAGGGGCCTACGAGCAGTACTTC
TRBV29-1	once	TRBJ2-7	.	CSGFDTAKHEQYF	TGCAGCGGATTTGACACGGCTAAGCACGAGCAGTACTTC
TRBV5-1	.	TRBJ1-6	.	CASSFQGRNSPLHF	TGCGCCAGCAGCTTCCAGGGGCGTAATTCACCCCTCCACTTT
TRBV5-6	.	TRBJ2-7	TRBD2	CASSRSGLAAFYEQYF	TGTGCCAGCAGCAGGTCGGGACTAGCGGCCTTTTACGAGCAGTACTTC
TRBV11-1	.	TRBJ2-5	.	CASSPRSFAGTETQYF	TGTGCCAGCAGCCCCAGGTCGTTCGCGGGGACAGAGACCCAGTACTTC